Following are 6 T cell receptor beta chains from one sample sequenced in a study of regulatory T cells in long-lasting Graves disease. Arm-PCR with iRepertoire HTBI primers amplified the CDR3 regions for these TCR beta libraries. Each CDR3 protein is one row after TCRdb ran MiXCR on the multiplex PCR reads. Here the sample spans about 530,000 distinct CDR3 sequences, approximately 16% being singletons. This sample's time point: newly diagnosed GD, antithyroid drugs for less than 3 months. PBMC-extracted RNA yielded the TCR library. This sample also belongs to another study, concerning T cells in Graves' hyperthyroidism and ophthalmopathy.

The sample in question was peripheral blood mononuclear cells (PBMCs), obtained at new diagnosis, from a patient treated with antithyroid drugs. The receptor source for this set is a woman in her forties or fifties with Graves disease.

This clonotype was seen many times. CDR3 loop: CAIRGQGMDYGYTF. The DNA for the CDR3 is TGTGCCATCAGGGGACAGGGGATGGACTATGGCTACACCTTC. This sequence joins TRBV10-3 and TRBJ1-2; 10 bases line up with TRBD1. Germline values: CDR1 ENHRY, CDR2 SYGVKD. V lost 6 bases and J lost 3; bases outside the gene matches: 4. The length of the CDR3 is 14 residues.

Concerning this clonotype itself: The junction departs from the called germline gene at one end, perhaps through a read error. The chain carries TRBV6-1 and TRBJ2-3; D remains ambiguous. Germline CDR1 reads MNHNS; CDR2 reads SASEGT. CDR3 length equals 13 residues. CDR3 DNA sequence: TGTGGCAGCAGCCAGACTAGCACAGATACGCAGTATTTT. This encodes CGSSQTSTDTQYF.

On this clonotype itself: An end of the junction differs from the germline gene, which may be a read error. The chain carries TRBV5-1 and TRBJ1-1; TRBD1 aligns across 7 bases. Germline-derived CDR1 and CDR2 are SGHRS and YFSETQ. The CDR3 is made up of 16 amino acids. The CDR3 protein is CASSPESTGSPAGRIF. The CDR3 region has the DNA TGCGCCAGCAGCCCAGAGTCGACAGGGAGCCCGGCGGGGCGAATCTTT.

This clonotype was detected ten times or more. V is TRBV20-1 and J is TRBJ1-6, with a weak D call TRBD1 (5 bases). Germline V gene lookup returns CDR1 DFQATT and CDR2 SNEGSKA (reference sequence). V dropped 2 bases and J dropped 4 bases, with 9 bases sitting between them. The length of the CDR3 is 14 residues. The CDR3 is CSARPGRYNSPLHF. DNA for the CDR3: TGCAGTGCTAGACCGGGACGGTATAATTCACCCCTCCACTTT.

This clonotype was seen at least ten times. The CDR3 DNA reads TGTGCCAGCAGCCAAGATACCCGCACAGATACGCAGTATTTT. Protein: CASSQDTRTDTQYF. The V and J genes are TRBV3-1 and TRBJ2-3; the D is unclear. This CDR3 is built from 14 residues. Looked up from germline, CDR1 is LGHDT and CDR2 is YNNKEL (reference sequence). V lost 0 bases and J lost 1, with 5 bases in between.

This clonotype has at least ten counts. The chain has TRBV6-1 and TRBJ1-5, with no clear D. The CDR3 extends over 12 amino acids. Germline CDR1 is MNHNS and CDR2 is SASEGT. V dropped 6 bases and J dropped 6 bases, with 9 bases sitting between them. The CDR3 DNA sequence: TGTGCCAGCAGAACCGGAAGTCAGCCCCAGCATTTT. Translated, it gives CASRTGSQPQHF.